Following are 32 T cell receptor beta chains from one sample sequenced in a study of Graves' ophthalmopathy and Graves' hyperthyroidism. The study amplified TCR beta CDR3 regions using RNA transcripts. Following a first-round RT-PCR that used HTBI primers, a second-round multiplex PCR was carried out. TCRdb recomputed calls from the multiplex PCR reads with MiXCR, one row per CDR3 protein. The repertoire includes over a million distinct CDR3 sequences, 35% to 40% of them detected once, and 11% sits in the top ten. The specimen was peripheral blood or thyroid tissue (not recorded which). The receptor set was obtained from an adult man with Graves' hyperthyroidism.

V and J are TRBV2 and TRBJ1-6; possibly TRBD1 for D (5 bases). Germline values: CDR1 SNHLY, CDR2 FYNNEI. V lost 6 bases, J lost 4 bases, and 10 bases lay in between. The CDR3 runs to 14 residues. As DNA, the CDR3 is TGTGCCAGCAGGGTGGCAGGGTATAATTCACCCCTCCACTTT. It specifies CASRVAGYNSPLHF.

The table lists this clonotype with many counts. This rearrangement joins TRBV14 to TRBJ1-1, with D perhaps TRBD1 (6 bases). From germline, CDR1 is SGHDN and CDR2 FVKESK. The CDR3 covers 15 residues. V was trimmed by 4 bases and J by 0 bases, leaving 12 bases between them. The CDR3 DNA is TGTGCCAGCAGCCCTAGGACAGATTTGAACACTGAAGCTTTCTTT. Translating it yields CASSPRTDLNTEAFF. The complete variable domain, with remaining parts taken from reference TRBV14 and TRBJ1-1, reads EAGVTQFPSHSVIEKGQTVTLRCDPISGHDNLYWYRRVMGKEIKFLLHFVKESKQDESGMPNNRFLAERTGGTYSTLKVQPAELEDSGVYFCASSPRTDLNTEAFFGQGTRLTVV.

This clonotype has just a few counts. The CDR3 spells CASSRFPDIGNEKLFF. CDR3 nucleotides: TGTGCCAGCAGTCGCTTCCCGGACATTGGTAATGAAAAACTGTTTTTT. This chain uses TRBV12-3 or TRBV12-4 with TRBJ1-4; D possibly corresponds to TRBD1 (5 bases). With 5 bases removed from V and 4 bases from J, the gap between germline ends came to 17 bases. The CDR3 extends over 16 amino acids.

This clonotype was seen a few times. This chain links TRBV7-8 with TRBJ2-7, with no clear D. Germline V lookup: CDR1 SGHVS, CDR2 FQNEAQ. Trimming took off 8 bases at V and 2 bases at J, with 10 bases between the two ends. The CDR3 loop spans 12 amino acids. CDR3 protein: CASVTPTYEQYF. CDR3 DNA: TGTGCCAGCGTTACTCCAACCTACGAGCAGTACTTC.

DNA of the CDR3: TGCGCCAGCAGCTTCCGGGACAGGGGTTTCGTCGGCGAGCAGTACTTC. Protein sequence: CASSFRDRGFVGEQYF. This sequence joins TRBV5-1 and TRBJ2-7; 10 bases match TRBD1. Germline values: CDR1 SGHRS, CDR2 YFSETQ. The CDR3 totals 16 residues. The ends lost 2 bases at V and 6 bases at J; junction bases unmatched: 11.

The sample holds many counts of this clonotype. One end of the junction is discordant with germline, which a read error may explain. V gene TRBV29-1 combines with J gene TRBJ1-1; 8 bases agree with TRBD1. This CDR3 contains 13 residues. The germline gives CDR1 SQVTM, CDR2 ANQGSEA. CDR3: CSVEDRGNTEAFF. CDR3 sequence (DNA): TGCAGCGTGGAAGACAGGGGGAACACTGAAGCTTTCTTT. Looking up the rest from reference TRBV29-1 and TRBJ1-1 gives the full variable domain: SAVISQKPSRDICQRGTSLTIQCQVDSQVTMMFWYRQQPGQSLTLIATANQGSEATYESGFVIDKFPISRPNLTFSTLTVSNMSPEDSSIYLCSVEDRGNTEAFFGQGTRLTVV.

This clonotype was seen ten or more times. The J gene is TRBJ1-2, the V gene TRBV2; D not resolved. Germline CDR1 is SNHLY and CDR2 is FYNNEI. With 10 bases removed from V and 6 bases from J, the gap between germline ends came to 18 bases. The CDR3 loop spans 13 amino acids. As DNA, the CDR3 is TGTGCCACCCGTCCGGGTGTAATCGATGGCTACACCTTC. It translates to CATRPGVIDGYTF.

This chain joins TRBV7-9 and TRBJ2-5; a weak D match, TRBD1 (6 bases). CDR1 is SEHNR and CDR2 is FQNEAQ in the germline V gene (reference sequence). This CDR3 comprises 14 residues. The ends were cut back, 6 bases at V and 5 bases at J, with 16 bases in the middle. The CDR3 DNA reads TGTGCCAGCAGGGAACAGGGCAGAGGGGAGACCCAGTACTTC. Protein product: CASREQGRGETQYF.

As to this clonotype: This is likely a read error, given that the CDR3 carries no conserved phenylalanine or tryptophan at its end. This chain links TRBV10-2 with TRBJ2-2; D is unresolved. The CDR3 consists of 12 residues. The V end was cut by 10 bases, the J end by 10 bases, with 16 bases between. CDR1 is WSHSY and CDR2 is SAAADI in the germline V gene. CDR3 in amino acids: CAIRRSLEELFL. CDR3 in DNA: TGCGCCATCAGACGTTCGCTGGAGGAGCTGTTTCTT.

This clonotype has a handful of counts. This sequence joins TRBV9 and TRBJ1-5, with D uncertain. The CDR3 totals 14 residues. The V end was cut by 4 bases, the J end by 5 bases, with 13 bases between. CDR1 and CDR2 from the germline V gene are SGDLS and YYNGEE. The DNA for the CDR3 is TGTGCCAGCAGCCCCGAACCCAGAGATCAGCCCCAGCATTTT. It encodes CASSPEPRDQPQHF. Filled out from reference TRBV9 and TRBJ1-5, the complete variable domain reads DSGVTQTPKHLITATGQRVTLRCSPRSGDLSVYWYQQSLDQGLQFLIQYYNGEERAKGNILERFSAQQFPDLHSELNLSSLELGDSALYFCASSPEPRDQPQHFGDGTRLSIL.

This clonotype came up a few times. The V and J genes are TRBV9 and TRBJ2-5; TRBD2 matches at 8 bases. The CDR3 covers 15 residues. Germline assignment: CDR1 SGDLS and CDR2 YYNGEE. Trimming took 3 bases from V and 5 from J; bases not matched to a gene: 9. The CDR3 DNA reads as TGTGCCAGCAGCGCTGGAGCGGGAGTTCGGGAGACCCAGTACTTC. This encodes CASSAGAGVRETQYF. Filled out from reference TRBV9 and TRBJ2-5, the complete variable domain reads DSGVTQTPKHLITATGQRVTLRCSPRSGDLSVYWYQQSLDQGLQFLIQYYNGEERAKGNILERFSAQQFPDLHSELNLSSLELGDSALYFCASSAGAGVRETQYFGPGTRLLVL.

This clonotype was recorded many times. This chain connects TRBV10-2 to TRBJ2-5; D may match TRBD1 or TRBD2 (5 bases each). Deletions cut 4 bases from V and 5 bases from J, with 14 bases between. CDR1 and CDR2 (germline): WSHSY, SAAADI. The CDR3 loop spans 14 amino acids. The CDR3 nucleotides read TGCGCCAGCAGTGGACCCGGGGCCAGGGAGACCCAGTACTTC. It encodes CASSGPGARETQYF.

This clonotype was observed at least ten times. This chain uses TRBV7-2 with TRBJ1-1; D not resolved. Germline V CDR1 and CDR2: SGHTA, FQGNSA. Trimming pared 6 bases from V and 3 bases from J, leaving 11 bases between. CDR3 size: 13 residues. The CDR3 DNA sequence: TGTGCCAGCAGTTCGGGAGGGTACACTGAAGCTTTCTTT. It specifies CASSSGGYTEAFF.

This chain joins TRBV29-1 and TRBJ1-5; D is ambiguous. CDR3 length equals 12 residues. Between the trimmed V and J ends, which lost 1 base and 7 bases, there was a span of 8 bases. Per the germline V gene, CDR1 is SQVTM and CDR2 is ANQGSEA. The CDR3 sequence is CSVEGGRQPQHF. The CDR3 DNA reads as TGCAGCGTTGAAGGCGGACGACAGCCCCAGCATTTT.

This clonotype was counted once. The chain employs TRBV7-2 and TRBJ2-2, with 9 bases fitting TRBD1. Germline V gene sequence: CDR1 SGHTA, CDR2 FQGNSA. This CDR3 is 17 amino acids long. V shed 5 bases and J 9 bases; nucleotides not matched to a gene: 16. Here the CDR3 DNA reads TGTGCCAGCAGCGCCACTGGGACAGGGATGATTCTACGGGAGCTGTTTTTT. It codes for CASSATGTGMILRELFF.

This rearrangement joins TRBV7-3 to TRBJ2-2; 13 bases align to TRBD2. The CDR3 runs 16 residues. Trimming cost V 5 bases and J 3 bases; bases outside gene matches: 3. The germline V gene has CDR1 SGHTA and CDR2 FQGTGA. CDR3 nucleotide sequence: TGTGCCAGCAGCCTACTAGCGGGAGGGGACACCGGGGAGCTGTTTTTT. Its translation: CASSLLAGGDTGELFF.

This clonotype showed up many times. CDR3 in amino acids: CSAAPSNTEAFF. CDR3 coding DNA: TGCAGCGCCGCCCCTTCGAACACTGAAGCTTTCTTT. The V and J genes are TRBV29-1 and TRBJ1-1; the D is unclear. The CDR3 runs to 12 residues. V was cut by 7 bases and J by 1 base, with 10 bases left in between. The germline V gene has CDR1 SQVTM and CDR2 ANQGSEA.

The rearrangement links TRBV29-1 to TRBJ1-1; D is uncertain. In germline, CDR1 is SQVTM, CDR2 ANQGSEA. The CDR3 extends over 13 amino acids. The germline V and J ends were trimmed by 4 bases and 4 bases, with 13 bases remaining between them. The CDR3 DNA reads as TGCAGCGTTGTAGAGGGTAGGACCACTGAAGCTTTCTTT. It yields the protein CSVVEGRTTEAFF.

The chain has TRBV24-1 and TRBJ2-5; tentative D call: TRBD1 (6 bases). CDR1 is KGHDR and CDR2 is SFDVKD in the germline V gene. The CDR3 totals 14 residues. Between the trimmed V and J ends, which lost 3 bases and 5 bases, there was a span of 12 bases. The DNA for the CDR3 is TGTGCCACCAGTGATCACCACAGGGTCGAGACCCAGTACTTC. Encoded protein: CATSDHHRVETQYF.

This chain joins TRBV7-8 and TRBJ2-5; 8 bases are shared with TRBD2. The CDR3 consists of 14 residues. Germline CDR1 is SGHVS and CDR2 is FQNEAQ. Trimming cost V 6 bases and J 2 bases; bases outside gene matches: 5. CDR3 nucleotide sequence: TGTGCCAGCAGGTCTGGGACTAGTCAAGAGACCCAGTACTTC. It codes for CASRSGTSQETQYF. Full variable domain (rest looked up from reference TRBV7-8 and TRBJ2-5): GAGVSQSPRYKVAKRGQDVALRCDPISGHVSLFWYQQALGQGPEFLTYFQNEAQLDKSGLPSDRFFAERPEGSVSTLKIQRTQQEDSAVYLCASRSGTSQETQYFGPGTRLLVL.

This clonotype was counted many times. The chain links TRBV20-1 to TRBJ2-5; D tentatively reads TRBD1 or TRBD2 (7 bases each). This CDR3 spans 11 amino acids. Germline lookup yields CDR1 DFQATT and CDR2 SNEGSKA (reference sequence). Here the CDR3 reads CTQGGHETQYF. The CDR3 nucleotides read TGCACCCAGGGGGGGCACGAGACCCAGTACTTC.

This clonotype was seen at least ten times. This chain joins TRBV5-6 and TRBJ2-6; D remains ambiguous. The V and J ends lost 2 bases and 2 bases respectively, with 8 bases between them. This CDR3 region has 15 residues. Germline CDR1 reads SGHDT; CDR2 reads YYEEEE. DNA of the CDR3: TGTGCCAGCAGCTTCCCATGGGCTGGGGCCAACGTCCTGACTTTC. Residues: CASSFPWAGANVLTF.

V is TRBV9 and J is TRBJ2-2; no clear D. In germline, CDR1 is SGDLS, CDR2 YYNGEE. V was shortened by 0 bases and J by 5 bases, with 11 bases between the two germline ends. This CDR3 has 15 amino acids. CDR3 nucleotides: TGTGCCAGCAGCGTAGACAATATCATAACCGGGGAGCTGTTTTTT. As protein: CASSVDNIITGELFF.

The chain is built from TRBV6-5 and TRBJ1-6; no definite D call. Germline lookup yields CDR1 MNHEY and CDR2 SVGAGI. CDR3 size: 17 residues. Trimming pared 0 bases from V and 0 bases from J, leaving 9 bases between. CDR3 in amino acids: CASSYSRGNSYNSPLHF. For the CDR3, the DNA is TGTGCCAGCAGTTACTCGAGAGGCAACTCCTATAATTCACCCCTCCACTTT.

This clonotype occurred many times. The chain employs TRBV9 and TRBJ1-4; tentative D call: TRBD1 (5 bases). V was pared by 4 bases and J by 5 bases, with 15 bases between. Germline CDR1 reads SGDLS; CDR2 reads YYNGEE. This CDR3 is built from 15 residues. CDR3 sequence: CASSPEGRPNEKLFF. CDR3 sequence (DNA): TGTGCCAGCAGCCCAGAGGGGCGACCCAATGAAAAACTGTTTTTT.

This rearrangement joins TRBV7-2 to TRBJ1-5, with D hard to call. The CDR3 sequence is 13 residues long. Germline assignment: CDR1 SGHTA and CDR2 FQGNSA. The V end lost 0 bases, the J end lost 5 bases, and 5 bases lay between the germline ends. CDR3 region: CASSLAIHQPQHF. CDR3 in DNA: TGTGCCAGCAGCTTAGCAATCCATCAGCCCCAGCATTTT.

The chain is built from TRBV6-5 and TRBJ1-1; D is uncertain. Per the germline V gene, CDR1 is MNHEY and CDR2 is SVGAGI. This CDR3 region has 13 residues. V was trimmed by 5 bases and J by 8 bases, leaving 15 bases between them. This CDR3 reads CASSRDRLAEAFF. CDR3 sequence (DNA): TGTGCCAGCAGTCGCGACCGGCTCGCAGAAGCTTTCTTT.

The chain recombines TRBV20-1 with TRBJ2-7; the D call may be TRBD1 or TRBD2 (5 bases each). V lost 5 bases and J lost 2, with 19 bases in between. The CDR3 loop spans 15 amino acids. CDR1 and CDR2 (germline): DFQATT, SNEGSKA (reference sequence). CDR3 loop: CSASPLGAGTYEQYF. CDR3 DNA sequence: TGCAGTGCTTCCCCACTCGGGGCAGGCACCTACGAGCAGTACTTC.

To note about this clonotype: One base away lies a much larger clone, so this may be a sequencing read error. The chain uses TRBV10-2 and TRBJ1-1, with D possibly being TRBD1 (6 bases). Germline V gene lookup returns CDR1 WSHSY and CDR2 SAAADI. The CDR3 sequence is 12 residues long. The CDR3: CASRILQGEALF. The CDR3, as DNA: TGTGCCAGCAGAATCTTACAGGGTGAAGCTCTCTTT.

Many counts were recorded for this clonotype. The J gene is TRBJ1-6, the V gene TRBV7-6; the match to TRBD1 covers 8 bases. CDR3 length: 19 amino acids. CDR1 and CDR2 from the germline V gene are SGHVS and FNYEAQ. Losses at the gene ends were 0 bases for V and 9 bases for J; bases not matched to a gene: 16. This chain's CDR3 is CASSLAPPITGGRISPLHF. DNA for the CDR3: TGTGCCAGCAGCTTAGCGCCCCCAATAACAGGGGGACGGATTTCACCCCTCCACTTT.

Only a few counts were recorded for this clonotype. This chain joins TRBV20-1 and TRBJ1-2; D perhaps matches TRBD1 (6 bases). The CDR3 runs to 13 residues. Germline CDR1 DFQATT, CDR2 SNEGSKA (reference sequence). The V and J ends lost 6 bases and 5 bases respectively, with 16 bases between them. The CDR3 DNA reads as TGCAGTGCCCCGAAGGGGGTTGGGTATGGCTACACCTTC. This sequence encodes CSAPKGVGYGYTF.

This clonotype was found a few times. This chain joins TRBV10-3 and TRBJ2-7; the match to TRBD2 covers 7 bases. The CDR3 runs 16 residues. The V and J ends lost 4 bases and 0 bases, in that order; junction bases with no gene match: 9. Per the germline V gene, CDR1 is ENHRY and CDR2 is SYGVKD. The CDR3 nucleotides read TGTGCCATCAGTGCAACTGGTCTAGCGGACTCCTACGAGCAGTACTTC. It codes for CAISATGLADSYEQYF.